Listed below are T cell receptor beta chains from one sample, sequenced in a study of blood T cell repertoires in COVID-19. Some clones are missing from TCRdb's copy, which holds only in-frame ones; the method was immunoSEQ multiplex PCR. The sample shows about 140,000 clones, just over 85% of them seen only once. The sequenced material came from peripheral blood. These receptors came from a woman aged 55-75 years with acute or convalescent COVID-19. The CDR3 runs from the conserved cysteine through the conserved F or W. A D gene is named only where the DNA matches it firmly. Part of the rows lack a size; the others show once, few, many or a class for expanded clones.

J,size,D,V,DNA,CDR3
TRBJ2-5,once,TRBD2,TRBV14,TGTGCCAGCAGCCGGGGACTAGCGGGGGGTTATCGAGAGACCCAGTACTTC,CASSRGLAGGYRETQYF
TRBJ1-5,few,.,TRBV6-5,TGTGCCAGCAGTTACTCGAGAAACCAGCCCCAGCATTTT,CASSYSRNQPQHF
TRBJ2-6,.,.,TRBV29-1,TGCAGCGTTCGGGACTCTGGGGCCAACGTCCTGACTTTC,CSVRDSGANVLTF
TRBJ2-1,.,TRBD2,TRBV20-1,TGCAGTGCTAGTACCTTAGCGGGGGCTAACAATGAGCAGTTCTTC,CSASTLAGANNEQFF
TRBJ2-3,.,TRBD2,TRBV25-1,TGTGCCAGCAGACCTCTCTCCGGGGGGGCCGGACATACGCAGTATTTT,CASRPLSGGAGHTQYF
TRBJ2-2,few,.,TRBV3-1/TRBV3-2,TGTGCCAGCAGCCAATACTTAACCGGGGAGCTGTTTTTT,CASSQYLTGELFF
TRBJ2-7,.,TRBD2,TRBV30,TGTGCCTGGAGGCCTAGCGGCGCATACGAGCAGTACTTC,CAWRPSGAYEQYF
TRBJ2-7,.,.,TRBV11-3,TGTGCCAGCAGCCCCCTCGAGAACGAGCAGTACTTC,CASSPLENEQYF
TRBJ2-7,.,TRBD1,TRBV28,TGTGCCAGCAGCAAAGACAGGGCCCCGACCTACGAGCAGTACTTC,CASSKDRAPTYEQYF
TRBJ1-1,.,.,TRBV30,TGTGCCTGGACCCGGGGGACTGAAGCTTTCTTT,CAWTRGTEAFF
TRBJ1-3,.,TRBD1,TRBV4-3,TGCGCCAGCAGCCCTACCGGGACAGGTCGAAACACCATATATTTT,CASSPTGTGRNTIYF
TRBJ1-5,.,TRBD1,TRBV5-6,TGTGCCAGCAGCTTGTACAGGGGGCTGAGGAGCAATCAGCCCCAGCATTTT,CASSLYRGLRSNQPQHF
TRBJ1-6,.,.,TRBV6-6,TGTGCCAGCAGTCCCTCCAGGGGAGGGTCCTATAATTCACCCCTCCACTTT,CASSPSRGGSYNSPLHF
TRBJ2-5,.,.,TRBV27,TGTGCCAGCAGTTCGCCCAAGCGGCAAGAGACCCAGTACTTC,CASSSPKRQETQYF
TRBJ1-1,.,TRBD1,TRBV27,TGTGCCAGCACCCGGGACAGGCGCACTGAAGCTTTCTTT,CASTRDRRTEAFF
TRBJ2-7,.,TRBD1,TRBV5-1,TGCGCCAGCTCAAAAGAAGGACAGGCGAGCTCCTACGAGCAGTACTTC,CASSKEGQASSYEQYF
TRBJ1-1,.,TRBD1,TRBV28,TGTGCCAGCAGGCAAGGGGGCCTAGGGGAAGCTTTCTTT,CASRQGGLGEAFF
TRBJ1-2,.,TRBD1,TRBV28,TGTGCCAGCAACACCCGACAGGGGGGAGGCTACACCTTC,CASNTRQGGGYTF
TRBJ2-2,.,.,TRBV5-8,TGTGCCAGCAGCTGGGGCTCCGGGGAGCTGTTTTTT,CASSWGSGELFF
TRBJ2-7,.,TRBD1,TRBV6-5,TGTGCCAGCAGTCCTCAACAGGGGGGCTACGAGCAGTACTTC,CASSPQQGGYEQYF
TRBJ2-3,.,TRBD2,TRBV2,TGTGCCAGCAGTCGCGAAGCGGGGTACACAGATACGCAGTATTTT,CASSREAGYTDTQYF
TRBJ2-1,.,TRBD2,TRBV9,TGTGCCAGCAGCGTAGCTACGGGAACTAGCGGGGGGCTAACCCATGAGCAGTTCTTC,CASSVATGTSGGLTHEQFF
TRBJ2-3,.,.,TRBV6-4,TGTGCCAGCAGCCAGAGGGGGAACGGACGCACAGATACGCAGTATTTT,CASSQRGNGRTDTQYF
TRBJ2-1,.,TRBD2,TRBV3-1/TRBV3-2,TGTGCCAGCAGCCATTCTTTTGGGCGGGGGAGAACCCTTAGCTCCTACAATGAGCAGTTCTTC,CASSHSFGRGRTLSSYNEQFF
TRBJ2-5,.,.,TRBV18,TGTGCCAGCTCACCCTACAGGGTGGAGACCCAGTACTTC,CASSPYRVETQYF
TRBJ1-3,.,TRBD1,TRBV10-3,TGTGCCATCACCGAACGAGGGGGCTCCCCTGGAAACACCATATATTTT,CAITERGGSPGNTIYF
TRBJ2-3,.,TRBD2,TRBV7-2,TGTGCCAGCAGCTCTTATTCTAGCGGGGGGGAGAGAGATACGCAGTATTTT,CASSSYSSGGERDTQYF
TRBJ2-1,.,TRBD2,TRBV28,TGTGCCAGCAGTTTCCTTAACGGGGGGGAAAATGAGCAGTTCTTC,CASSFLNGGENEQFF
TRBJ2-2,.,.,TRBV2,TGTGCCAGCAGTGAAGCGCTTAGGGGGAGGGAGCTGTTTTTT,CASSEALRGRELFF
TRBJ2-7,.,TRBD2,TRBV5-6,TGTGCCAGCAGCTCGCCTAGCGGGGGTGACGAGCAGTACTTC,CASSSPSGGDEQYF
TRBJ1-1,.,.,TRBV24-1,TGTGCCACCAGGCCAGGGGAGGGGGGACTGAACACTGAAGCTTTCTTT,CATRPGEGGLNTEAFF
TRBJ2-1,.,TRBD1,TRBV10-2,TGCGCCAGCAGTGATTCAGGGGGATACAATGAGCAGTTCTTC,CASSDSGGYNEQFF
TRBJ1-5,.,TRBD1,TRBV7-9,TGTGCCAGCAGTCACAACAGGGGTAACAATCAGCCCCAGCATTTT,CASSHNRGNNQPQHF
TRBJ1-1,.,.,TRBV12-3/TRBV12-4,TGTGCCAGCAGTCTAGCCACCGGGGGTGAAGCTTTCTTT,CASSLATGGEAFF
TRBJ2-2,.,TRBD1,TRBV5-1,TGCGCCAGCAACGGACAGGGCAACACCGGGGAGCTGTTTTTT,CASNGQGNTGELFF
TRBJ1-6,.,.,TRBV28,TGTGCCAGCAGTTTACTACATTCACCCCTCCACTTT,CASSLLHSPLHF
TRBJ2-5,.,TRBD2,TRBV11-3,TGTGCCAGCAGCTTAACTAGCGGGGGGGGAGAGACCCAGTACTTC,CASSLTSGGGETQYF
TRBJ1-2,few,.,TRBV4-2,TGTGCCAGCAGCCAAAGCGAGAAGCTTTATGGCTACACCTTC,CASSQSEKLYGYTF
TRBJ1-1,once,.,TRBV19,TGTGCCAGTAGTATTAACAGGCGGAACACTGAAGCTTTCTTT,CASSINRRNTEAFF
TRBJ1-1,.,.,TRBV27,TGTGCCAGCAGTTTTTTCGGCAGGGAAGCTTTCTTT,CASSFFGREAFF
TRBJ1-1,.,.,TRBV15,TGTGCCACCAGCAGAAGAGGAGGGGGACTAAACACTGAAGCTTTCTTT,CATSRRGGGLNTEAFF
TRBJ1-1,.,TRBD1,TRBV3-1/TRBV3-2,TGTGCCAGCAGCCTGGGACAGGCCACTGAAGCTTTCTTT,CASSLGQATEAFF
TRBJ2-2,.,TRBD1,TRBV13,TGTGCCAGCAGCACACAGGGGGCGGGCACCGGGGAGCTGTTTTTT,CASSTQGAGTGELFF
TRBJ2-3,.,.,TRBV28,TGTGCCAGCAGTTTCAACGCGGCTGCCAAAGATACGCAGTATTTT,CASSFNAAAKDTQYF
TRBJ1-5,once,TRBD1,TRBV19,TGTGCCAGTAGTCCAAAGGACAGGGTCTATTCTAATCAGCCCCAGCATTTT,CASSPKDRVYSNQPQHF
TRBJ2-7,few,TRBD2,TRBV4-1,TGCGCCAGCAGCCAAGGGCGGGGGGAGGAAGAGCAGTACTTC,CASSQGRGEEEQYF
TRBJ2-2,.,TRBD2,TRBV18,TGTGCCAGCTCACTCGGGACTAGCGAAGCCGGGGAGCTGTTTTTT,CASSLGTSEAGELFF
TRBJ1-1,.,TRBD1,TRBV12-5,TGTGCTAGTGGTTTGTCCCGACAGGGGAACACTGAAGCTTTCTTT,CASGLSRQGNTEAFF
TRBJ2-7,.,.,TRBV5-6,TGTGCCAGCAGCTTGCTAGGCACCTACGAGCAGTACTTC,CASSLLGTYEQYF
TRBJ1-6,.,TRBD1,TRBV5-1,TGCGCCAGCAGCCTGGACAGGGCGAATTCACCCCTCCACTTT,CASSLDRANSPLHF
TRBJ1-1,.,.,TRBV19,TGTGCCAGTAGTTTGGGGCGGTGGGGGAGGGAAGGCACTGAAGCTTTCTTT,CASSLGRWGREGTEAFF
TRBJ2-7,.,TRBD1,TRBV20-1,TGCAGTTTGGACAGGTACGAGCAGTACTTC,CSLDRYEQYF